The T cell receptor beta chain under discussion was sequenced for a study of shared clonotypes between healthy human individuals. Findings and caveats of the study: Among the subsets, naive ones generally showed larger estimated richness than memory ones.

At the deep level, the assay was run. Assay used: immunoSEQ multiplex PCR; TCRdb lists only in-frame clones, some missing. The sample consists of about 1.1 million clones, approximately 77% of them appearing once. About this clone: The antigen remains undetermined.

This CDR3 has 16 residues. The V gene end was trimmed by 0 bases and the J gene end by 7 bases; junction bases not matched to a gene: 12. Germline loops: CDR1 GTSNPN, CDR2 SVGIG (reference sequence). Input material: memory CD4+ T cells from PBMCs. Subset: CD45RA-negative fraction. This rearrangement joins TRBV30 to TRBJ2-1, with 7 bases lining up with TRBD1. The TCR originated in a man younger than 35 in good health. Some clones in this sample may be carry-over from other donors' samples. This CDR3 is CAWSVGQGVRKNEQFF. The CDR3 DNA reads TGTGCCTGGAGTGTTGGGCAGGGGGTGAGAAAAAATGAGCAGTTCTTC.